The 11 T cell receptor beta chains listed next were all sequenced from one sample in a study of radiotherapy plus CTLA-4 blockade in lung cancer. Sequencing used immunoSEQ multiplex PCR; TCRdb keeps in-frame clones, though not all of them. The table has around 30,000 clones, 70% seen once; the top ten hold 4%. Sequenced material: peripheral blood, taken from a patient treated with radiotherapy plus ipilimumab. These TCRs come from a human donor with non-small cell lung cancer who had stable disease on radiotherapy plus ipilimumab.

This chain joins TRBV5-1 and TRBJ2-3, with D possibly TRBD2 on 6 matching bases. Trimming shortened V by 5 bases and J by 0 bases, and 10 bases separated the two germline ends. Looked up from germline, CDR1 is SGHRS and CDR2 is YFSETQ. The CDR3 has 14 residues. The CDR3 nucleotides are TGCGCCAGCAGATCAAGCGGGAGCACAGATACGCAGTATTTT. This gives the protein CASRSSGSTDTQYF.

The J gene is TRBJ2-7, the V gene TRBV27; TRBD1 matches 8 bases. With V trimmed by 10 bases and J by 7 bases, 12 bases remained unmatched. CDR3 length equals 13 residues. Per the germline V gene, CDR1 is MNHEY and CDR2 is SMNVEV (reference sequence). The CDR3, as DNA: TGTGCCACCAACGACAGGGGAGGTCGGGAGCAGTACTTC. This translates into CATNDRGGREQYF.

The chain combines TRBV7-8 with TRBJ2-7; the D gene is possibly TRBD2 (6 bases). The CDR3 loop spans 15 amino acids. Trimming shortened V by 1 base and J by 9 bases, and 19 bases separated the two germline ends. The germline CDR1 and CDR2 sequences are SGHVS and FQNEAQ. The CDR3: CASSLGGRGIEGQYF. CDR3 nucleotide sequence: TGTGCCAGCAGCTTAGGGGGACGCGGGATTGAAGGGCAGTACTTC.

The J gene is TRBJ2-2, the V gene TRBV18; D not certain. This CDR3 contains 15 residues. Deletions cut 3 bases from V and 5 bases from J, with 13 bases between. Germline V CDR1 and CDR2: KGHSH, LQKENI. The chain's CDR3 is CASSPPSLGTGELFF. The CDR3 DNA reads as TGTGCCAGCTCACCCCCAAGCCTAGGAACCGGGGAGCTGTTTTTT.

The chain is built from TRBV5-1 and TRBJ1-1; D gene uncertain. The CDR3 sequence is 14 residues long. V dropped 0 bases and J dropped 0 bases, with 6 bases sitting between them. The germline gives CDR1 SGHRS, CDR2 YFSETQ. The CDR3 loop is CASSLALLNTEAFF. CDR3 DNA sequence: TGCGCCAGCAGCTTGGCCTTGCTGAACACTGAAGCTTTCTTT.

The rearrangement uses TRBV28 and TRBJ2-7; D ambiguous. Germline-derived CDR1 and CDR2 are MDHEN and SYDVKM. V was cut by 7 bases and J by 0 bases, with 13 bases left in between. CDR3 length equals 14 residues. The CDR3 loop is CASTPRRYSYEQYF. CDR3 in DNA: TGTGCCAGCACCCCCCGGCGATACTCCTACGAGCAGTACTTC. The complete variable domain, with remaining parts taken from reference TRBV28 and TRBJ2-7, reads DVKVTQSSRYLVKRTGEKVFLECVQDMDHENMFWYRQDPGLGLRLIYFSYDVKMKEKGDIPEGYSVSREKKERFSLILESASTNQTSMYLCASTPRRYSYEQYFGPGTRLTVT.

V and J are TRBV19 and TRBJ2-3; D is possibly TRBD1 (6 bases). The CDR3 is 15 residues long. The ends were cut back, 6 bases at V and 2 bases at J, with 15 bases in the middle. Germline V gene lookup returns CDR1 LNHDA and CDR2 SQIVND (reference sequence). CDR3 amino acids: CASREGVRTTDTQYF. Here the CDR3 DNA reads TGTGCCAGTAGAGAGGGGGTAAGGACCACAGATACGCAGTATTTT.

The chain is built from TRBV7-8 and TRBJ2-1; 8 positions match TRBD2. This CDR3 has 16 residues. Germline V gives CDR1 SGHVS, CDR2 FQNEAQ. Trimming took 5 bases from V and 8 from J; bases not matched to a gene: 14. CDR3 amino acids: CASSPPLGLAGDEQFF. The CDR3 bases are TGTGCCAGCAGCCCCCCCCTAGGACTAGCAGGCGATGAGCAGTTCTTC.

V gene TRBV2 combines with J gene TRBJ1-2; D is unclear. Between the trimmed V and J ends, which lost 7 bases and 4 bases, there was a span of 10 bases. Per germline, CDR1 SNHLY and CDR2 FYNNEI. The CDR3 runs 12 residues. DNA of the CDR3: TGTGCCAGCACTCAGCCACTCTATGGCTACACCTTC. It encodes CASTQPLYGYTF.

This clone was seen a few times. The chain recombines TRBV12-2 with TRBJ1-1. TRBV12-2 is assigned pseudogene status. The CDR3 totals 12 residues. The CDR3 region has the DNA TGTGCAAGTCGCCCTCAAAGGGTTGAAGCTTTCTTT. As protein: CASRPQRVEAFF.

The rearrangement links TRBV11-2 to TRBJ2-5, with unresolved D. The germline CDR1 and CDR2 sequences are SGHAT and FQNNGV. V shed 4 bases and J shed 2 bases, with 14 bases lying between them. The CDR3 has 15 residues. The CDR3 nucleotides are TGTGCCAGCAGCTATCAATTTGGCAGGCAAGAGACCCAGTACTTC. It specifies CASSYQFGRQETQYF.